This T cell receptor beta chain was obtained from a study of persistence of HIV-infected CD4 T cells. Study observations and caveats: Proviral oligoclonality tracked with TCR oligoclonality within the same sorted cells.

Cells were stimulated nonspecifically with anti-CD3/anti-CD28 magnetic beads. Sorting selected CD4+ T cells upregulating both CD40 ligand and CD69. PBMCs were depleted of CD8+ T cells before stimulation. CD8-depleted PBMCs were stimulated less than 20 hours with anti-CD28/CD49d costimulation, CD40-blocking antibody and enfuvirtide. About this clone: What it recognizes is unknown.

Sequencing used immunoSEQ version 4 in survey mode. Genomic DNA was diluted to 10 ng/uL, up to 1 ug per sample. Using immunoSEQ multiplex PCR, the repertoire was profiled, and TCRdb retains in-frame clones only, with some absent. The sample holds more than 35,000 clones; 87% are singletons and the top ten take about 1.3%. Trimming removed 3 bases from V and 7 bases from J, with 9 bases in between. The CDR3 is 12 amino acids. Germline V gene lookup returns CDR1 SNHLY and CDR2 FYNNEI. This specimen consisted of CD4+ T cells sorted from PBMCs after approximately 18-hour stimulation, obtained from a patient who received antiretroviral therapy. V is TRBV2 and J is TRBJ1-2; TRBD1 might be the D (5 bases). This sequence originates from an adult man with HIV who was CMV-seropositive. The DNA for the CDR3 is TGTGCCAGCAGTGAGGGGGGTAGTGGCTACACCTTC. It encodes CASSEGGSGYTF.